These T cell receptor beta chains were read from a single sample in a study of chemoradiotherapy in HPV16-positive cancers. Sequencing was performed with immunoSEQ multiplex PCR; in TCRdb, only in-frame clones are kept and a portion is missing. The sample has approximately 20,000 clones, approximately 90% seen once; the top ten hold approximately 5.8%. Specimen: blood, collected from a patient who underwent chemoradiotherapy. Every receptor here comes from a human donor with HPV-associated anogenital cancer. Each CDR3 is given without its conserved first and last residue. Some rows have no size entry. The others give once, few or many, or a class for an expanded clone.

V: TRBV6-6
size: few
CDR3: ASRSGQATEAF

V: TRBV10-3
size: once
CDR3: AISEQGGLVGYT

V: TRBV2
size: NA
CDR3: ASSRDRGAGTEAF

V: TRBV27
size: NA
CDR3: ASSLGGMAEAF

V: TRBV5-5
size: NA
CDR3: ASSPPGGRDYEQY

V: TRBV5-1
size: NA
CDR3: ASSLRIQGPNTGELF

V: TRBV7-9
size: NA
CDR3: ASSPGLAGPYNEQF

V: TRBV4-1
size: NA
CDR3: ASSPQGERVQGIQY

V: TRBV28
size: once
CDR3: ASTSTENIQY

V: TRBV18
size: NA
CDR3: ASSPAGRSNSPLH

V: TRBV2
size: NA
CDR3: ASSPAPRYGYT

V: TRBV7-2
size: once
CDR3: ASSFGTKTDTQY

V: TRBV18
size: once
CDR3: ASSPVRRATDTQY